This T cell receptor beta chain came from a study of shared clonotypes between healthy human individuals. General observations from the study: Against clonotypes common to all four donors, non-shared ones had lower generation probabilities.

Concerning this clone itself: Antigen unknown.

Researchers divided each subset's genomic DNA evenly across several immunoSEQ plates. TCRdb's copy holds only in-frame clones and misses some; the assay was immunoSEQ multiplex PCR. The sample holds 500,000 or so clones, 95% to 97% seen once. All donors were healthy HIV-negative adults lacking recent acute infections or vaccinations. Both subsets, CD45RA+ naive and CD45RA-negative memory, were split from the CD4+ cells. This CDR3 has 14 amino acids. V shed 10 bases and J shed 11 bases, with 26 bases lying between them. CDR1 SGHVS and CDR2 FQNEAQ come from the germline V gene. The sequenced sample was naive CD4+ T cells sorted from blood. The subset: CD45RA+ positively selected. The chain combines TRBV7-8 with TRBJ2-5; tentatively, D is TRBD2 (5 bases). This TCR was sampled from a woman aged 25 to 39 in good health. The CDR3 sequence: CATSGKGISSEQYF. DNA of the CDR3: TGTGCCACCTCGGGGAAAGGCATTTCATCGGAGCAGTACTTC.